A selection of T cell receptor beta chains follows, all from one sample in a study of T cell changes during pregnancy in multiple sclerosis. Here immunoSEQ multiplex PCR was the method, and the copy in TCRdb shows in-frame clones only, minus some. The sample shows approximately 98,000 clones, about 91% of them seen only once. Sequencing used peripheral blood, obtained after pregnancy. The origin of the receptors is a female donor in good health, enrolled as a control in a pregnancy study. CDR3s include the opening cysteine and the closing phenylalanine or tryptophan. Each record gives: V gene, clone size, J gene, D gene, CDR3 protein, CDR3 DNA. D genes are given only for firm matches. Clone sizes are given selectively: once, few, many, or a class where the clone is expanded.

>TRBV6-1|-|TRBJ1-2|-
CASSPGQFNYGYTF
TGTGCCAGCAGTCCCGGACAGTTCAACTATGGCTACACCTTC
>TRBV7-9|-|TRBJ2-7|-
CASSLMGRGNEQYF
TGTGCCAGCAGCTTAATGGGCAGGGGAAACGAGCAGTACTTC
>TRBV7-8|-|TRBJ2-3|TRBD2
CASSITPLAGAGTDTQYF
TGTGCCAGCAGCATAACCCCCCTTGCGGGAGCGGGCACAGATACGCAGTATTTT
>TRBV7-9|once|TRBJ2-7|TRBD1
CASSLAPGTADDGYF
TGTGCCAGCAGCTTAGCCCCCGGGACAGCCGACGATGGGTACTTC
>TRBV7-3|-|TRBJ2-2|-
CASSLASNTGELFF
TGTGCCAGCAGCCTAGCTTCGAACACCGGGGAGCTGTTTTTT
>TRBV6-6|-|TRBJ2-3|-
CASSPLLDTQYF
TGTGCCAGCAGTCCCCTCTTAGATACGCAGTATTTT
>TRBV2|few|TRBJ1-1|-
CASSVNTEAFF
TGTGCCAGCAGTGTAAACACTGAAGCTTTCTTT
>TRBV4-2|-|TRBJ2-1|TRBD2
CASSPGLAFNEQFF
TGTGCCAGCAGCCCGGGACTAGCATTCAATGAGCAGTTCTTC
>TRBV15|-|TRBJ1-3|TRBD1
CATSTDRGQDTIYF
TGTGCCACCAGCACGGACAGGGGGCAAGACACCATATATTTT
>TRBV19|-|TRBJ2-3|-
CASSRQASTDTQYF
TGTGCCAGTAGTCGGCAGGCCTCCACAGATACGCAGTATTTT
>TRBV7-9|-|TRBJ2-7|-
CASTLWTGFSYEQYF
TGTGCCAGCACCCTATGGACGGGGTTCTCCTACGAGCAGTACTTC
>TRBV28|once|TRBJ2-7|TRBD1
CASSLGQGAGEQYF
TGTGCCAGCAGTTTGGGACAGGGGGCGGGCGAGCAGTACTTC
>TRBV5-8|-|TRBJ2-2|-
CASSPRPGNTGELFF
TGTGCCAGCAGCCCGAGGCCGGGAAACACCGGGGAGCTGTTTTTT
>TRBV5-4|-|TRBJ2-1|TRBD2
CASTLAGPSYNEQFF
TGTGCCAGCACCTTAGCGGGACCCTCCTACAATGAGCAGTTCTTC
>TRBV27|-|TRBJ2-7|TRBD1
CASSYGTGVPSYEQYF
TGTGCCAGCAGTTACGGGACAGGGGTCCCCTCCTACGAGCAGTACTTC
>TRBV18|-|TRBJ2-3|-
CASSAGGPGDTQYF
TGTGCCAGCTCAGCCGGGGGGCCTGGAGATACGCAGTATTTT
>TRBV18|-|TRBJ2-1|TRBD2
CASSPVSGRIHNEQFF
TGTGCCAGCTCACCAGTCAGCGGGAGAATCCACAATGAGCAGTTCTTC
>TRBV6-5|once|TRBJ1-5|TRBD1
CASSWTGDSNQPQHF
TGTGCCAGCAGCTGGACAGGAGATAGCAATCAGCCCCAGCATTTT
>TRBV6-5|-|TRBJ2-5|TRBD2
CASSYDRAGGETQYF
TGTGCCAGCAGTTACGACAGAGCGGGAGGTGAGACCCAGTACTTC
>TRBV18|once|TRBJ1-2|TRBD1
CASSPLQGAYGYTF
TGTGCCAGCTCACCACTACAGGGGGCCTATGGCTACACCTTC
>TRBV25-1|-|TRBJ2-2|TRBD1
CASSTGVRTGELFF
TGTGCCAGCAGCACAGGGGTACGGACCGGGGAGCTGTTTTTT
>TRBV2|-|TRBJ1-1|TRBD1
CASSIGGARRMNTEAFF
TGTGCCAGCAGTATAGGGGGCGCGAGGAGGATGAACACTGAAGCTTTCTTT
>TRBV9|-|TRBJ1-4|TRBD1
CASSVLQGHNEKLFF
TGTGCCAGCAGCGTCTTACAGGGGCACAATGAAAAACTGTTTTTT